This TCR beta chain appears in the sequencing data of a study of beta chain features in type 1 diabetes. Study summary: Age, gender and cell yields were alike across patients and healthy donors.

CDR1 is MNHNY, CDR2 SVGAGI, per germline (reference sequence). The CDR3 loop spans 10 amino acids. With regard to this clone: A junction boundary mismatches the germline segment, possibly from a read error.

Isolated RNA was reverse transcribed in full, so expressed TCRB transcripts were sequenced. Generated by immunoSEQ multiplex PCR, the TCRdb table keeps only in-frame clones and is missing some. The sample gives 300,000 to 350,000 clones, 8% of which show up once; more than 0.4% is in the top ten. Stem cell-like memory, regulatory, central memory and naive CD4+ cells were sorted via CD45RO/CCR7/CD25/CD127/CD95/CD27. Sequencing was performed on central memory CD4+ T cells from blood. This sequence was found in a woman between 18 and 30 years old in good health. The chain employs TRBV6-6 and TRBJ2-7; D could derive from TRBD1 or TRBD2 (6 bases each). Here the CDR3 reads CASRLGGGPF. CDR3 DNA: TGTGCCAGCAGATTAGGAGGGGGACCTTTC.